This T cell receptor (beta chain) was documented in a study of blood T cells in healthy people across ages. The CDR3 totals 15 residues. Germline values: CDR1 MGHDK, CDR2 SYGVNS. Unmatched junction bases numbered 9, after V lost 2 bases and J lost 8 bases. The authors ran a second PCR of roughly 6 to 12 cycles using a sample-barcoded 5' primer and a J-beta primer mix. TCRdb called the 5' RACE reads again in MiXCR, with one record for every CDR3 protein. The sample records over 500,000 distinct CDR3 sequences, 52% being singletons. Study-level findings and limits: The unknown donor CMV status may have confounded expanded clonotype changes. Long-lived donors exceeded aged donors in naive CD4+ cells and diversity. There was a strong correlation between TCR beta diversity and naive T cell percentage.

This clonotype was seen repeatedly, ten times or more. The antigen is not known. The chain employs TRBV25-1 and TRBJ2-1; TRBD1 aligns across 7 bases. The receptor was derived from a woman of 80 years or more in good health. The sample was blood. DNA for the CDR3: TGTGCCAGCAGTGAACGGGACAGAAGGGGTTATGAGCAGTTCTTC. The encoded protein is CASSERDRRGYEQFF.